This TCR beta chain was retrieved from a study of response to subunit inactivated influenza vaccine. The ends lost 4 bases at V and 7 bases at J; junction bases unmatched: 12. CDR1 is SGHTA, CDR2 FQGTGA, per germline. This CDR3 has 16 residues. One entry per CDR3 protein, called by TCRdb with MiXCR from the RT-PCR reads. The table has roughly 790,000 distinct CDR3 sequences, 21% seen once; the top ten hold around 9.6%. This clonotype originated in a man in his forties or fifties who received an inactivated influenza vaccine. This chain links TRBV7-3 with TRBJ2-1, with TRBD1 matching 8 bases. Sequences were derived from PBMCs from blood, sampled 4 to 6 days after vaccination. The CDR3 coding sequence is TGTGCCAGCAGCTCAGGGGGCCTAAACGGGGTTAATGAGCAGTTCTTC. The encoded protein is CASSSGGLNGVNEQFF.